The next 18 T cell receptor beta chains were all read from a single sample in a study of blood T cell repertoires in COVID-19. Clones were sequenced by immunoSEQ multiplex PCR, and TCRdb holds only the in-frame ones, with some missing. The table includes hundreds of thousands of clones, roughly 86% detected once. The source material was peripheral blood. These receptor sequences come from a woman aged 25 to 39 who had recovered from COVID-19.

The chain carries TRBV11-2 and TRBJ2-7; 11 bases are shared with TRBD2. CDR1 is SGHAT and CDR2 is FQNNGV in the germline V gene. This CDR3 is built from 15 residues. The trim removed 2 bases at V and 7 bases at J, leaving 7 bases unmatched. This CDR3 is CASSLPGLAGKEQYF. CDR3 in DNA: TGTGCCAGCAGCTTACCCGGACTAGCGGGCAAAGAGCAGTACTTC.

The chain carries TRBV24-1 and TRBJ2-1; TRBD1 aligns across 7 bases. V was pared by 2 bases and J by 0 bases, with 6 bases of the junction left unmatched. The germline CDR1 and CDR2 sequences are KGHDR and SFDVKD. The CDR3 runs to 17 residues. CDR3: CATSDSGRGSSYNEQFF. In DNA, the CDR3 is TGTGCCACCAGTGATTCCGGCAGGGGGAGCTCCTACAATGAGCAGTTCTTC.

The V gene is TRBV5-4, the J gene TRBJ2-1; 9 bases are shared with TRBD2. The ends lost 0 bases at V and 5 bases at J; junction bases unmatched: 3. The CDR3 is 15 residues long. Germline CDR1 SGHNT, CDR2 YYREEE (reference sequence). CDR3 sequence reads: CASSLVSGSDNEQFF. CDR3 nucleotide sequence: TGTGCCAGCAGCTTGGTTAGCGGGAGCGACAATGAGCAGTTCTTC.

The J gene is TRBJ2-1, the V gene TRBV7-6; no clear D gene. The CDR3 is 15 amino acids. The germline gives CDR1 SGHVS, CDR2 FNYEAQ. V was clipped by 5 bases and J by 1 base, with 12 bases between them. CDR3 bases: TGTGCCAGCAGCCCGGCCCCAGGATCCTACAATGAGCAGTTCTTC. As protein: CASSPAPGSYNEQFF.

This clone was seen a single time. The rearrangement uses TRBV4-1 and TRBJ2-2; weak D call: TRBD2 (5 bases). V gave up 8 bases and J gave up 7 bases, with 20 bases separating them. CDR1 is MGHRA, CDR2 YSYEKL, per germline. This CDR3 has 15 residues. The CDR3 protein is CASRTVISEGGELFF. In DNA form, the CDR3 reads TGCGCCAGCCGCACGGTGATCTCAGAGGGCGGGGAGCTGTTTTTT.

CDR3 protein: CASRPTANYGYTF. In DNA form, the CDR3 reads TGTGCCAGCAGACCGACAGCAAACTATGGCTACACCTTC. The chain joins TRBV28 to TRBJ1-2, with D possibly being TRBD1 (5 bases). The CDR3 covers 13 residues. Trimming removed 6 bases from V and 2 bases from J, with 10 bases in between. Germline V gene sequence: CDR1 MDHEN, CDR2 SYDVKM.

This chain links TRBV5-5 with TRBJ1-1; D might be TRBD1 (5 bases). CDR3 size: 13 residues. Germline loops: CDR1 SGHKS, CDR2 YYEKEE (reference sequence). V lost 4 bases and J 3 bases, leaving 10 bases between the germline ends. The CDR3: CASSRDSDTEAFF. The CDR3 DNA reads TGTGCCAGCAGCCGTGACAGCGACACTGAAGCTTTCTTT.

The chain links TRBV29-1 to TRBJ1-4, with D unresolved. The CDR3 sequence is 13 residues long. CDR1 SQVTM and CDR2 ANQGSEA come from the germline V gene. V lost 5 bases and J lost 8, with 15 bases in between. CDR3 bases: TGCAGCGTTTCTGGAGGGAGAAACGAAAAACTGTTTTTT. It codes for CSVSGGRNEKLFF.

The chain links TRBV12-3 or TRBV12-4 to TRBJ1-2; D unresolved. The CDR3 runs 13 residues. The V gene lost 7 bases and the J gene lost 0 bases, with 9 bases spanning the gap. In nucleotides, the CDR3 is TGTGCCAGCAAGGAGCCGACTAACTATGGCTACACCTTC. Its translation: CASKEPTNYGYTF.

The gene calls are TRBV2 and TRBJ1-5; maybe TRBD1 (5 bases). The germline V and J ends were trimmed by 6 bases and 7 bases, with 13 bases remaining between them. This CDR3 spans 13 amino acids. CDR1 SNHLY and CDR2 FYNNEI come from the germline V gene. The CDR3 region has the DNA TGTGCCAGCAGAAGCACGGGGGACCAGCCCCAGCATTTT. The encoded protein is CASRSTGDQPQHF.

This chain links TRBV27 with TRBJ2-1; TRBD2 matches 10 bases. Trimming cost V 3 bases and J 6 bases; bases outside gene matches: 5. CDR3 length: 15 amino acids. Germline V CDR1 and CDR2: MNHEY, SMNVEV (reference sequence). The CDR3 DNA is TGTGCCAGCAGTTTGGCTAGCGGGAGTCGCAATGAGCAGTTCTTC. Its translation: CASSLASGSRNEQFF.

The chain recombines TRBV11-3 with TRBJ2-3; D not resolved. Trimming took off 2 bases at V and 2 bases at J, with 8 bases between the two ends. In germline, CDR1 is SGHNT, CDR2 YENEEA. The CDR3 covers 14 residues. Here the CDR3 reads CASSLRGITDTQYF. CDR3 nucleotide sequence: TGTGCCAGCAGCTTACGAGGAATCACAGATACGCAGTATTTT.

The CDR3 here is CASSMSGSGNTIYF. The DNA of the CDR3 is TGTGCCAGTAGTATGTCGGGCTCTGGAAACACCATATATTTT. This sequence joins TRBV19 and TRBJ1-3; D remains ambiguous. Germline V gives CDR1 LNHDA, CDR2 SQIVND (reference sequence). CDR3 size: 14 residues. V lost 3 bases and J 0 bases, leaving 6 bases between the germline ends.

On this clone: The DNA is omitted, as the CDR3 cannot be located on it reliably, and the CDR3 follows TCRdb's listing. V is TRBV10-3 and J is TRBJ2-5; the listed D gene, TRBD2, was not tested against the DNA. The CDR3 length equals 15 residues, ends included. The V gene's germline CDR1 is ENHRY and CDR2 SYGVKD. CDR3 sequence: CAISTSEKNQETQYF.

CDR3 coding DNA: TGTGCCAGCAAGAGGGGGGGCGCATATCGCAATGAGCAGTTCTTC. Translation gives CASKRGGAYRNEQFF. The J gene is TRBJ2-1, the V gene TRBV21-1; the table calls TRBD2, which could not be checked here. TRBV21-1 represents a pseudogene. The CDR3 contains 15 residues.

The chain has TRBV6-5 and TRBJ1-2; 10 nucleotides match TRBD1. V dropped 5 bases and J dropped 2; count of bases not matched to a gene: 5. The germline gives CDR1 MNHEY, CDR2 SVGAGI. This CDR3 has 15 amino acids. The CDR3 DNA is TGTGCCAGCAGTCCCGGGACAGGGGAGAACTATGGCTACACCTTC. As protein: CASSPGTGENYGYTF.

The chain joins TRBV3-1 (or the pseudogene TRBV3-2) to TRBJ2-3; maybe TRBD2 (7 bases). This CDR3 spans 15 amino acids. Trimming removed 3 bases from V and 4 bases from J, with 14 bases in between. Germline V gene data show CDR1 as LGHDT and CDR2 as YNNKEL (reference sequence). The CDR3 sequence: CASSQGAGRADTQYF. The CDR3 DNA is TGTGCCAGCAGCCAGGGGGCAGGGAGGGCAGATACGCAGTATTTT.

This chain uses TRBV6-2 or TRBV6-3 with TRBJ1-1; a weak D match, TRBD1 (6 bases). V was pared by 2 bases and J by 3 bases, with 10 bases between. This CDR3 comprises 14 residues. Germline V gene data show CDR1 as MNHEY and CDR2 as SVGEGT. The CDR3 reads CASSYHRQDTEAFF. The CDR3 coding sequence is TGTGCCAGCAGTTACCACCGACAGGACACTGAAGCTTTCTTT.